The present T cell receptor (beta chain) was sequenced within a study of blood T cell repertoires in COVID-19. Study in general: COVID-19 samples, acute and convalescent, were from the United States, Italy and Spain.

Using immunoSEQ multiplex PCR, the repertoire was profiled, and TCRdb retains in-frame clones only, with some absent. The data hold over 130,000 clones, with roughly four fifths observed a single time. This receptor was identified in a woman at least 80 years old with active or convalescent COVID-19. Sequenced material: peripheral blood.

This CDR3 is CASSQELTSGGATDTQYF. The CDR3 DNA reads TGCGCCAGCAGCCAAGAATTGACTAGCGGGGGGGCAACAGATACGCAGTATTTT. The chain has TRBV4-3 and TRBJ2-3; 14 bases are shared with TRBD2. The V gene's germline CDR1 is LGHNA and CDR2 YSLEER. V lost 0 bases, J lost 3 bases, and 5 bases stayed unmatched. This CDR3 is built from 18 residues.